The source of this T cell receptor beta chain is a study of blood T cells in healthy people across ages. The second PCR ran roughly 6 to 11 cycles with a sample-barcoded 5' primer and J-beta primers. MiXCR, run by TCRdb on the 5' RACE reads, gives a single entry per CDR3 protein. Here the sample spans 450,000 to 650,000 distinct CDR3 sequences, less than 25% being singletons. This clonotype was picked up many times. The antigen is undetermined. General study points: The lack of PBMC sorting stopped any conclusive naive versus antigen-experienced comparison.

V was clipped by 1 base and J by 2 bases; unmatched bases: 2. CDR3 length: 15 residues. Germline V CDR1 and CDR2: LGHNA, YSLEER. Drawing of peripheral blood yielded 8.5 to 10 milliliters from each donor. This sample was shared with a second study, whose subject was T cells of mothers and their children.

The V gene is TRBV4-3, the J gene TRBJ2-5, with 9 bases matching TRBD2. The receptor comes from a boy younger than 18 in good health. Sequencing was carried out using blood. DNA of the CDR3: TGCGCCAGCAGCCAAGCGACTAGCGGTCAAGAGACCCAGTACTTC. Protein product: CASSQATSGQETQYF.